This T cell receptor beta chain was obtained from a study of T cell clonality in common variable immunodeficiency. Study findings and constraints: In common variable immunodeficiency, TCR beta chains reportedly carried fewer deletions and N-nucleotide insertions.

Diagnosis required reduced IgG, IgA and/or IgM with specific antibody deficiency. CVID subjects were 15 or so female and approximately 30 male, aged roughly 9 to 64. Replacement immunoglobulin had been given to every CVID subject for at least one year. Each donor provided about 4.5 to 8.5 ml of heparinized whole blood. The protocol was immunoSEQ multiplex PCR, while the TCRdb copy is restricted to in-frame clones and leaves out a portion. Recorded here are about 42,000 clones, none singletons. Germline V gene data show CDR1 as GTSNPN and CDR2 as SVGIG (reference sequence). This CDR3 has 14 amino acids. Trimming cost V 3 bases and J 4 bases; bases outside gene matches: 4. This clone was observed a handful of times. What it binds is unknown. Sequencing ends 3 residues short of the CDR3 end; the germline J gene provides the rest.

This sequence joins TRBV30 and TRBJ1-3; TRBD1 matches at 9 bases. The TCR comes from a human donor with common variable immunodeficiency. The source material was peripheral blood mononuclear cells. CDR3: CAWRDRGRGNTIYF. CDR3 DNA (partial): TGTGCCTGGAGGGACAGGGGTAGAGGAAACACC. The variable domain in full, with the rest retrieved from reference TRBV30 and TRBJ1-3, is SQTIHQWPATLVQPVGSPLSLECTVEGTSNPNLYWYRQAAGRGLQLLFYSVGIGQISSEVPQNLSASRPQDRQFILSSKKLLLSDSGFYLCAWRDRGRGNTIYFGEGSWLTVV.